The source of this TCR beta chain is a study of control samples from healthy donors and cancer patients (dated by TCRdb to 2020 to 2022). The CDR3, from cysteine to phenylalanine, totals 14 residues. Only the CDR3 region is kept as DNA, spanning 42 bases read in frame from base 1. Looking up the germline V gene yields CDR1 LGHNA and CDR2 YNFKEQ. V is shortened by 2 bases, J by 4 bases, and the region joining them spans 11 bases. Library construction relied on the immunoSEQ multiplex PCR assay. This immuneACCESS table, as held by TCRdb, lists in-frame sequences with V and J called but not all clones. Of the missing ones, under half trace to an unresolved V gene in checked studies; the others have no known cause. The sample contains 120,000 to 150,000 clones, 80% to 95% of them found a single time. The ten top clones hold under 4% of the sample. Regarding this clone: It has no known antigen specificity. No clone much larger than this one lies a single base away; base qualities are absent.

This chain is built from TRBV4-2 and TRBJ1-1, with TRBD1 tentatively as D gene (6 bases match). This sequence was found in a young man in good health. Material for sequencing was blood. The nucleotide sequence reads TGTGCCAGCAGCCAATCCCCAGGGGTCACTGAAGCTTTCTTT. Protein translation: CASSQSPGVTEAFF.